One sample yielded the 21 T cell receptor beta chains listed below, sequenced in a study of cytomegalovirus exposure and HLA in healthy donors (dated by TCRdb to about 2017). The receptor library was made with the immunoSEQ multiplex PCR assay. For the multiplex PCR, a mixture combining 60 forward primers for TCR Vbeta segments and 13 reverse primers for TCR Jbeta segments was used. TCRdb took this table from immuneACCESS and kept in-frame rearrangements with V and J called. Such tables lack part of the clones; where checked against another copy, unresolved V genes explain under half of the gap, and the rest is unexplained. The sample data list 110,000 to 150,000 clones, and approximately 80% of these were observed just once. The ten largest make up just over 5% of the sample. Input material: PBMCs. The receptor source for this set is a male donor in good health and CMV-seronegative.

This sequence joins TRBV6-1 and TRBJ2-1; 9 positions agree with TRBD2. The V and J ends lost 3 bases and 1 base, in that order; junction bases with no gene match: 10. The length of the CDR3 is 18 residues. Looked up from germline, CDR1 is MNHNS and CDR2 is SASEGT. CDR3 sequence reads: CASSDGRAGGLSYNEQFF. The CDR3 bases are TGTGCCAGCAGTGATGGGCGAGCGGGGGGTCTATCCTACAATGAGCAGTTCTTC.

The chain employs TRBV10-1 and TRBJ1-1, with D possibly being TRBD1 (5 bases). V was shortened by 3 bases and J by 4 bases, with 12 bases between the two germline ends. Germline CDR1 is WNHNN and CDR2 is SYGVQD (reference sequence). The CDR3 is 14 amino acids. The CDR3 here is CASSDGAGGTEAFF. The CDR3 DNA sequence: TGCGCCAGCAGTGATGGGGCAGGCGGCACTGAAGCTTTCTTT.

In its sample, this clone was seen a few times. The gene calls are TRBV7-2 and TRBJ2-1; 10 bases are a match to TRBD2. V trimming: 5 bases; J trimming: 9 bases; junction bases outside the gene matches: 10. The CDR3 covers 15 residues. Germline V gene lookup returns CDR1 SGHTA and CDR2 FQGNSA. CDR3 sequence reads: CASSPQRGGRAEQFF. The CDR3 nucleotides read TGTGCCAGCAGCCCCCAGCGGGGGGGCAGGGCTGAGCAGTTCTTC. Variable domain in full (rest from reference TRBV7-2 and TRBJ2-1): GAGVSQSPSNKVTEKGKDVELRCDPISGHTALYWYRQSLGQGLEFLIYFQGNSAPDKSGLPSDRFSAERTGGSVSTLTIQRTQQEDSAVYLCASSPQRGGRAEQFFGPGTRLTVL.

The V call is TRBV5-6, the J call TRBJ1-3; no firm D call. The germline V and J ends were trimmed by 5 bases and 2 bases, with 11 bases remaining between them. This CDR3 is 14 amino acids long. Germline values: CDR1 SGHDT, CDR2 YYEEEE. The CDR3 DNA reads TGTGCCAGCAGTCACATAATGGCTGGAAACACCATATATTTT. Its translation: CASSHIMAGNTIYF. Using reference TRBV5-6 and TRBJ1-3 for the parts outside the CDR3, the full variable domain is DAGVTQSPTHLIKTRGQQVTLRCSPKSGHDTVSWYQQALGQGPQFIFQYYEEEERQRGNFPDRFSGHQFPNYSSELNVNALLLGDSALYLCASSHIMAGNTIYFGEGSWLTVV.

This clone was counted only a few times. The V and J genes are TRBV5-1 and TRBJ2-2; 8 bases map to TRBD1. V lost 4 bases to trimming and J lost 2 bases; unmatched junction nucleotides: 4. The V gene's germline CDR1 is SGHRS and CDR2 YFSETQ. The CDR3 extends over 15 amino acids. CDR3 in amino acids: CASSPGGLNTGELFF. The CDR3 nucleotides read TGCGCCAGCAGCCCAGGGGGCCTAAACACCGGGGAGCTGTTTTTT.

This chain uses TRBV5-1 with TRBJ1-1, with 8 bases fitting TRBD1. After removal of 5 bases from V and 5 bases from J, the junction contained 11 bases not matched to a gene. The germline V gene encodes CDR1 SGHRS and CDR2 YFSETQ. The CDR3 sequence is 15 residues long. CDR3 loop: CASRFAGGVGTEAFF. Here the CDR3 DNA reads TGCGCCAGCAGGTTTGCAGGGGGCGTGGGAACTGAAGCTTTCTTT.

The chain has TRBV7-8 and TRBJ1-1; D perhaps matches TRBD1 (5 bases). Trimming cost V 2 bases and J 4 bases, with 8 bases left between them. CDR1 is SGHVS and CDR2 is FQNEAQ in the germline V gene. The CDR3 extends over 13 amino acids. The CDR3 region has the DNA TGTGCCAGCAGCTTAAGGGGAGGCACTGAAGCTTTCTTT. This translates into CASSLRGGTEAFF.

CDR3 coding DNA: TGCAGTGCTGGTGGGCTCGAGCAGTACTTC. Translated: CSAGGLEQYF. V usage is TRBV20-1 and J usage is TRBJ2-7; D remains unclear. The CDR3 loop spans 10 amino acids. Germline V lookup: CDR1 DFQATT, CDR2 SNEGSKA (reference sequence). Between the trimmed V and J ends, which lost 5 bases and 6 bases, there was a span of 8 bases.

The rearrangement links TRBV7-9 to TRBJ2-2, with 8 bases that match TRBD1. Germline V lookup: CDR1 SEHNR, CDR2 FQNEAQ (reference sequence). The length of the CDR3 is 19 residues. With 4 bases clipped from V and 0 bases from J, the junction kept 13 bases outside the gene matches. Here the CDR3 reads CASSSSHRGTGANTGELFF. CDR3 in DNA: TGTGCCAGCAGCTCAAGTCACAGGGGGACTGGGGCGAACACCGGGGAGCTGTTTTTT.

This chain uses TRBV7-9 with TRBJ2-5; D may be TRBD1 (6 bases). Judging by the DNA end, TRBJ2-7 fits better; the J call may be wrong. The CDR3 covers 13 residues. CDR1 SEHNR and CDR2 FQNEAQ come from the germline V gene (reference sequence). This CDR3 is CASSLDSTYEQYF. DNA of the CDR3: TGTGCCAGCAGCTTGGACAGCACCTACGAGCAGTACTTC.

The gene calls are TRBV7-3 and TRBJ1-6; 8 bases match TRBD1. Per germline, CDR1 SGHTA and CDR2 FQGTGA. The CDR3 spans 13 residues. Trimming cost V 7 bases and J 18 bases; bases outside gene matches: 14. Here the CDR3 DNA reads TGTGCCAGCACCGATGATCCGGGACAGGCCTACCACTTT. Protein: CASTDDPGQAYHF.

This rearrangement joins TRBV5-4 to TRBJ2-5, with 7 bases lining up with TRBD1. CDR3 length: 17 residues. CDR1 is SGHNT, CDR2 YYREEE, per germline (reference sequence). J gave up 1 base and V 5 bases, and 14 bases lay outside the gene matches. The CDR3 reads CASSHLPPQGVQETQYF. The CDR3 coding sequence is TGTGCCAGCAGTCATCTCCCGCCCCAGGGGGTCCAAGAGACCCAGTACTTC.

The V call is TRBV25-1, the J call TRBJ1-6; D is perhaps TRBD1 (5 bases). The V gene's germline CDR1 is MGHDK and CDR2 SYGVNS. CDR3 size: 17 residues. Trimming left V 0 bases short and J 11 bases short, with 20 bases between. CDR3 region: CASSEYKGGAGRTPLHF. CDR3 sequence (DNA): TGTGCCAGCAGTGAATATAAGGGCGGGGCCGGGCGGACACCCCTCCACTTT.

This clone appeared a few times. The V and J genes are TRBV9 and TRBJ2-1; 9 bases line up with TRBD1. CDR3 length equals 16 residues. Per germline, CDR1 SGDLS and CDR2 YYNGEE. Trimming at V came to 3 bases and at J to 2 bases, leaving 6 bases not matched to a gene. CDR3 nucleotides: TGTGCCAGCAGCGGGAGACAGGGGGTGGCCTACAATGAGCAGTTCTTC. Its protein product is CASSGRQGVAYNEQFF. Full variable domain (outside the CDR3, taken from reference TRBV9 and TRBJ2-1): DSGVTQTPKHLITATGQRVTLRCSPRSGDLSVYWYQQSLDQGLQFLIQYYNGEERAKGNILERFSAQQFPDLHSELNLSSLELGDSALYFCASSGRQGVAYNEQFFGPGTRLTVL.

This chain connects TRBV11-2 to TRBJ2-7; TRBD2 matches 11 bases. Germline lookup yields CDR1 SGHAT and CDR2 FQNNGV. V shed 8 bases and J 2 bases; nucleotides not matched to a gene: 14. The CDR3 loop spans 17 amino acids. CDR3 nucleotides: TGTGCCAGCGCACTGGACGAAAGACTAGCGGGAACCTACGAGCAGTACTTC. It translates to CASALDERLAGTYEQYF.

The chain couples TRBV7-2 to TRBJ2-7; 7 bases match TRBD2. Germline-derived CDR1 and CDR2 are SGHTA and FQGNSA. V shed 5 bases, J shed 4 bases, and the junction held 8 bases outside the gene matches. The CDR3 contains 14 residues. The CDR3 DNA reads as TGTGCCAGCAGCCTTACGGGACTAATATACGAGCAGTACTTC. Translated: CASSLTGLIYEQYF. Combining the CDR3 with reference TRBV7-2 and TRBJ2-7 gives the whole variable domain GAGVSQSPSNKVTEKGKDVELRCDPISGHTALYWYRQSLGQGLEFLIYFQGNSAPDKSGLPSDRFSAERTGGSVSTLTIQRTQQEDSAVYLCASSLTGLIYEQYFGPGTRLTVT.

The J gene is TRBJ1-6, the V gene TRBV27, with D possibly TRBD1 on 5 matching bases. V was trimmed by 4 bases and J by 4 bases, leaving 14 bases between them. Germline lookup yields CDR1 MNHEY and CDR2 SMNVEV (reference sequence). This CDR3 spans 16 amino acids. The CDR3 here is CASSSRAGGYNSPLHF. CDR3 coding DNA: TGTGCCAGCAGTTCCCGGGCCGGGGGTTATAATTCACCCCTCCACTTT.

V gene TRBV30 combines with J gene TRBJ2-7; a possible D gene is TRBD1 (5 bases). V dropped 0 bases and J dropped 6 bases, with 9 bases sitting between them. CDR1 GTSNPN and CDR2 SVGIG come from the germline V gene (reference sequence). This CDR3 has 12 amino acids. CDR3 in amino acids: CAWSVSGIEQYF. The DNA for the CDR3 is TGTGCCTGGAGTGTATCAGGGATCGAGCAGTACTTC.

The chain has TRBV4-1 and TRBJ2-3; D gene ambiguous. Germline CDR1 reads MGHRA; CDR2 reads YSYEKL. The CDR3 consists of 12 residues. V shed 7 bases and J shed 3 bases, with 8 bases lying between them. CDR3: CASTPPTDTQYF. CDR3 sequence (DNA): TGCGCCAGCACCCCCCCGACAGATACGCAGTATTTT.

As DNA, the CDR3 is TGTGCCAGCAGCGAGGGGGCGGGGGGTTACAATGAGCAGTTCTTC. Encoded protein: CASSEGAGGYNEQFF. The V gene is TRBV7-7, the J gene TRBJ2-1; D is possibly TRBD2 (8 bases). V lost 5 bases and J 4 bases, leaving 15 bases between the germline ends. The CDR3 loop spans 15 amino acids. Per germline, CDR1 SSHAT and CDR2 FNYEAQ (reference sequence).

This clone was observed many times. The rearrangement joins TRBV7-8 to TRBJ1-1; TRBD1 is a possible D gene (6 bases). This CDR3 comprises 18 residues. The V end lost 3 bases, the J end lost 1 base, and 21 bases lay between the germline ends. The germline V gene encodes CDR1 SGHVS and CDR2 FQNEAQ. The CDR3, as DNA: TGTGCCAGCAGCTTTAAGAGAACCTACAGGGCAGCGAACACTGAAGCTTTCTTT. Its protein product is CASSFKRTYRAANTEAFF.